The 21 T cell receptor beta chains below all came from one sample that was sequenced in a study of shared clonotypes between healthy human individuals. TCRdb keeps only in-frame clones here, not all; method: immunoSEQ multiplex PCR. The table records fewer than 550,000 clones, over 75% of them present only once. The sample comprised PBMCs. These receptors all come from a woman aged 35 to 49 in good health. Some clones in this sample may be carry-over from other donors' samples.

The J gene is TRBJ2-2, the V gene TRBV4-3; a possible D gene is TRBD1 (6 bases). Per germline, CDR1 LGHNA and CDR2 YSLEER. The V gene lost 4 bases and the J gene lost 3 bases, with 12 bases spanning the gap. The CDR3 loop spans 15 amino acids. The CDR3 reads CASSPQGFDTGELFF. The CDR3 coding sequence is TGCGCCAGCAGCCCACAGGGTTTTGACACCGGGGAGCTGTTTTTT.

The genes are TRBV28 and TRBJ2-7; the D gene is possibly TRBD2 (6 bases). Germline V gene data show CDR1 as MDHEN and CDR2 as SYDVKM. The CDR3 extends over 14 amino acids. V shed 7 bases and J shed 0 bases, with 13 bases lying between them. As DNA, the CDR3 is TGTGCCAGCAATCCCCAACTAGCCTCCTACGAGCAGTACTTC. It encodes CASNPQLASYEQYF. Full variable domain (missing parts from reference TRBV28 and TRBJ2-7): DVKVTQSSRYLVKRTGEKVFLECVQDMDHENMFWYRQDPGLGLRLIYFSYDVKMKEKGDIPEGYSVSREKKERFSLILESASTNQTSMYLCASNPQLASYEQYFGPGTRLTVT.

The CDR3 nucleotides are TGTGCCAGCAGCTTAGGGACCTCACCCCTCCACTTT. Translated, it gives CASSLGTSPLHF. The chain carries TRBV7-9 and TRBJ1-6; no clear D gene. The CDR3 totals 12 residues. Trimming took off 1 base at V and 10 bases at J, with 5 bases between the two ends. Germline-derived CDR1 and CDR2 are SEHNR and FQNEAQ (reference sequence).

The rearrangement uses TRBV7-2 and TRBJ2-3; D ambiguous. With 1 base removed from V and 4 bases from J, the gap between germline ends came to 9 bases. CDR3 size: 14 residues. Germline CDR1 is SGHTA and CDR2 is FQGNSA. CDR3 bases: TGTGCCAGCAGCTTAGGGCCGGGCTCAGATACGCAGTATTTT. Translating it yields CASSLGPGSDTQYF.

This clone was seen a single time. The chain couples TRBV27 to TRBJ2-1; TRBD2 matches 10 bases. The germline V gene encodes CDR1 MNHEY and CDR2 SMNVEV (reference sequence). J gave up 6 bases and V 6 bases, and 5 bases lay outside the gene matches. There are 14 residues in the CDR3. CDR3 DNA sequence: TGTGCCAGCAGCCTGGGACTAGCGTTCAATGAGCAGTTCTTC. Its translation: CASSLGLAFNEQFF.

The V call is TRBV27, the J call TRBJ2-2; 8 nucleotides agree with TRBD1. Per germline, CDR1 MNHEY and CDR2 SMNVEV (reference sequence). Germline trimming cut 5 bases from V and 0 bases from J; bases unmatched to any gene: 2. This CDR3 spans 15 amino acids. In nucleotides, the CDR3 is TGTGCCAGCAGTGGACAGGGTTCGAACACCGGGGAGCTGTTTTTT. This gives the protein CASSGQGSNTGELFF.

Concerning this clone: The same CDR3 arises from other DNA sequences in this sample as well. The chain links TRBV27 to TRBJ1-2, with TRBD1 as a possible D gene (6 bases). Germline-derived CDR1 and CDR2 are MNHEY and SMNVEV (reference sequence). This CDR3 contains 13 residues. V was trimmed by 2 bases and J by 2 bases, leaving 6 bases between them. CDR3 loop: CASSLGQNYGYTF. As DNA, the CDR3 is TGTGCCAGCAGTTTAGGACAGAACTATGGCTACACCTTC.

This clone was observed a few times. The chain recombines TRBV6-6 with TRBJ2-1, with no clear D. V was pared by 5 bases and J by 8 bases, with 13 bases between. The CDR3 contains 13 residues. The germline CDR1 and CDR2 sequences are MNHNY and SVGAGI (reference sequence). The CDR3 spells CASSEQSSYEQFF. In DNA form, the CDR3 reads TGTGCCAGCAGTGAGCAAAGCAGTTATGAGCAGTTCTTC.

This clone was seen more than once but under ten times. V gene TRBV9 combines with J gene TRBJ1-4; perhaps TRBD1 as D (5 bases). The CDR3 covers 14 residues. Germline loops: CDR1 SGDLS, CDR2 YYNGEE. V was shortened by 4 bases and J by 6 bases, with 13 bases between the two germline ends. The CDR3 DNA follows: TGTGCCAGCAGCCAAGACGGAGGGGATGAAAAACTGTTTTTT. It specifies CASSQDGGDEKLFF.

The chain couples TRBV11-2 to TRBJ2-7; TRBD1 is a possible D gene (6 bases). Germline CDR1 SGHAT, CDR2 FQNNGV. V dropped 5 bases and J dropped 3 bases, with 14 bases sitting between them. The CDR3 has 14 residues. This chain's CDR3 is CASSVRGQLYEQYF. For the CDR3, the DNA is TGTGCCAGCAGCGTCCGGGGACAACTCTACGAGCAGTACTTC.

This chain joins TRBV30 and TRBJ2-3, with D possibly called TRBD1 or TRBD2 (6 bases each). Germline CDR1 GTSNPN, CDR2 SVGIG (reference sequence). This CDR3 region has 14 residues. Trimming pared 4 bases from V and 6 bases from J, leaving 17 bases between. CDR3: CAWIEGGLQDTQYF. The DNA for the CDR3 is TGTGCCTGGATCGAAGGGGGGCTTCAGGATACGCAGTATTTT.

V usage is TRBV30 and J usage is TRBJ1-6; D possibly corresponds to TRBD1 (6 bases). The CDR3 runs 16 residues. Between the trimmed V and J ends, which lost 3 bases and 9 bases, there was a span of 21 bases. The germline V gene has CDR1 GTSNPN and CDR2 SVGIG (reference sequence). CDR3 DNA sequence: TGTGCCTGGAGGGACCCTCAGGCAGGGACAACTTCACCCCTCCACTTT. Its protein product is CAWRDPQAGTTSPLHF.

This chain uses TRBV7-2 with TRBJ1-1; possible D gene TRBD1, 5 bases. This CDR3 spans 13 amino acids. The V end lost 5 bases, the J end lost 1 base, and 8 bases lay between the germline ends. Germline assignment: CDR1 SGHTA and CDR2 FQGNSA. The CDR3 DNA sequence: TGTGCCAGCAGCCTTGGGACGAACACTGAAGCTTTCTTT. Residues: CASSLGTNTEAFF.

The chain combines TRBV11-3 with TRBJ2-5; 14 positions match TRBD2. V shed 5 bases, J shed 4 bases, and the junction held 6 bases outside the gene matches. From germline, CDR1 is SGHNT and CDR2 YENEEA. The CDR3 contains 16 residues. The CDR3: CASSATGLAGAETQYF. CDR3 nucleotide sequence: TGTGCCAGCAGCGCCACGGGACTAGCGGGAGCAGAGACCCAGTACTTC. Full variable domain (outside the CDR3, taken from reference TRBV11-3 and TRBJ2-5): EAGVVQSPRYKIIEKKQPVAFWCNPISGHNTLYWYLQNLGQGPELLIRYENEEAVDDSQLPKDRFSAERLKGVDSTLKIQPAELGDSAVYLCASSATGLAGAETQYFGPGTRLLVL.

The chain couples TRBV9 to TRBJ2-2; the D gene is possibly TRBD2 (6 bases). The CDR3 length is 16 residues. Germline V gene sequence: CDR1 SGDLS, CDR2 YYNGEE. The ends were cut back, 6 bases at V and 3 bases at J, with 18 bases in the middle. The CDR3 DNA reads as TGTGCCAGCACCATAGCCGGGGGTTCGGACACCGGGGAGCTGTTTTTT. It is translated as CASTIAGGSDTGELFF.

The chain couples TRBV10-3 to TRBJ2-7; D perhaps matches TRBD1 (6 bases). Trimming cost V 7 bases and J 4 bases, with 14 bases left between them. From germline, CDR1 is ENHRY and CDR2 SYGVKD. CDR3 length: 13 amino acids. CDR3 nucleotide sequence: TGTGCCATCACCCCGGACAGAGGTTACGAGCAGTACTTC. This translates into CAITPDRGYEQYF.

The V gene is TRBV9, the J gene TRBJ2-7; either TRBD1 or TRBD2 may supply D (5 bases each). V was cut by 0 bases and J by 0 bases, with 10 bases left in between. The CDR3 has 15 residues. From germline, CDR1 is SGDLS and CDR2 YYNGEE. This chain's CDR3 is CASSVGGAGSYEQYF. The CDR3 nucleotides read TGTGCCAGCAGCGTAGGAGGGGCGGGCTCCTACGAGCAGTACTTC.

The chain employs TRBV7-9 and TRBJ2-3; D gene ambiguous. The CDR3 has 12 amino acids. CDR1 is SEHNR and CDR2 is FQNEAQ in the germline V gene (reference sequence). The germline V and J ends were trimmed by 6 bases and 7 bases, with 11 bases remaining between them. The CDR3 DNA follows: TGTGCCAGCAGTCCTAATTCTTATACGCAGTATTTT. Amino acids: CASSPNSYTQYF.

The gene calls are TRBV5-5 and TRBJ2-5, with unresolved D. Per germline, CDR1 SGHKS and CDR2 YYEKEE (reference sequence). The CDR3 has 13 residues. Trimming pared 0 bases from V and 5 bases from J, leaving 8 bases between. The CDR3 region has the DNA TGTGCCAGCAGCTTGGCCCCCAAGGAGACCCAGTACTTC. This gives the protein CASSLAPKETQYF.

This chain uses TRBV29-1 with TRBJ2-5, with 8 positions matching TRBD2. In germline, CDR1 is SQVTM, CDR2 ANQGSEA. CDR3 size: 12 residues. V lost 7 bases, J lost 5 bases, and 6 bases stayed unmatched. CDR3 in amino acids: CSEVLAEETQYF. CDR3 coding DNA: TGCAGCGAAGTACTAGCGGAGGAGACCCAGTACTTC.

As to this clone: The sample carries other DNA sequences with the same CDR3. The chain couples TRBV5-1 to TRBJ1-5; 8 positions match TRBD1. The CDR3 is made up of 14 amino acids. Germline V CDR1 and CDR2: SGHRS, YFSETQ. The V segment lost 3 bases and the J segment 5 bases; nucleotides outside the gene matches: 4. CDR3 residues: CASSSGQGDQPQHF. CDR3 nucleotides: TGCGCCAGCAGCTCCGGACAGGGTGATCAGCCCCAGCATTTT.